The 30 T cell receptor beta chains in this list originate from one sample, sequenced in a study of human T cells and chemical hapten exposure. Noted time point: pre-sensitization, week 0. As for treatment: therapeutic diphenylcyclopropenone sensitization with weekly scalp DPC. TCRdb passed the RACE reads through MiXCR, listing each CDR3 protein once. Counted here are 270,000 or so distinct CDR3 sequences, approximately 7.5% occurring once; the ten biggest clones make up less than 1.5%. This sample comprised whole blood, obtained in connection with sensitization to the hapten diphenylcyclopropenone (DPC). Receptor source: a young man with alopecia areata. Some clones in this sample may be carry-over from other donors' samples.

This clonotype was observed a handful of times. The genes are TRBV28 and TRBJ2-7; the D gene is possibly TRBD2 (5 bases). The CDR3 is 12 residues long. Germline V lookup: CDR1 MDHEN, CDR2 SYDVKM. Trimming removed 5 bases from V and 4 bases from J, with 9 bases in between. Written as DNA, the CDR3 is TGTGCCAGCAGTGCCTCGGGGTACGAGCAGTACTTC. Amino acid sequence: CASSASGYEQYF.

This clonotype was picked up a small number of times. V gene TRBV10-3 combines with J gene TRBJ2-7; no definite D call. Germline-derived CDR1 and CDR2 are ENHRY and SYGVKD. The CDR3 is 12 amino acids. V lost 5 bases and J lost 4, with 9 bases in between. The CDR3 nucleotides read TGTGCCATCAGTCCCGTTGGGTACGAGCAGTACTTC. Its protein is CAISPVGYEQYF.

This clonotype was detected a few times. The chain couples TRBV20-1 to TRBJ2-5; D assignment may be TRBD1 or TRBD2 (7 bases each). Per the germline V gene, CDR1 is DFQATT and CDR2 is SNEGSKA (reference sequence). With 0 bases removed from V and 7 bases from J, the gap between germline ends came to 12 bases. The CDR3 extends over 13 amino acids. CDR3 coding DNA: TGCAGTGCTAGAGATCGGGGGGACAGGACCCAGTACTTC. It specifies CSARDRGDRTQYF.

This clonotype was seen ten or more times. The chain is built from TRBV2 and TRBJ2-5; D is ambiguous. The V gene lost 2 bases and the J gene lost 4 bases, with 11 bases spanning the gap. From germline, CDR1 is SNHLY and CDR2 FYNNEI. This CDR3 is 14 amino acids long. The CDR3 spells CASSEKLFGETQYF. CDR3 bases: TGTGCCAGCAGTGAAAAGTTGTTCGGAGAGACCCAGTACTTC.

This clonotype was seen a few times. This chain uses TRBV6-1 with TRBJ1-2; D call uncertain. The germline gives CDR1 MNHNS, CDR2 SASEGT. CDR3 length equals 10 residues. The germline V and J ends were trimmed by 9 bases and 4 bases, with 6 bases remaining between them. CDR3 DNA sequence: TGTGCCAGTCACCTCTATGGCTACACCTTC. This sequence encodes CASHLYGYTF.

The DNA for the CDR3 is TGCAGTGCTAGAGCTGGTGGTCAGCCCCAGCATTTT. As protein: CSARAGGQPQHF. This chain uses TRBV20-1 with TRBJ1-5; no clear D gene. The germline V and J ends were trimmed by 1 base and 6 bases, with 7 bases remaining between them. The CDR3 consists of 12 residues. Germline CDR1 is DFQATT and CDR2 is SNEGSKA (reference sequence).

This clonotype was picked up many times. V usage is TRBV9 and J usage is TRBJ2-5, with D perhaps matching TRBD1 (5 bases). With 0 bases removed from V and 2 bases from J, the gap between germline ends came to 8 bases. The CDR3 is 14 amino acids. Germline CDR1 is SGDLS and CDR2 is YYNGEE. CDR3 in DNA: TGTGCCAGCAGCGTAGGTGACAGTCAAGAGACCCAGTACTTC. It encodes CASSVGDSQETQYF. Full variable domain (outside the CDR3, taken from reference TRBV9 and TRBJ2-5): DSGVTQTPKHLITATGQRVTLRCSPRSGDLSVYWYQQSLDQGLQFLIQYYNGEERAKGNILERFSAQQFPDLHSELNLSSLELGDSALYFCASSVGDSQETQYFGPGTRLLVL.

This clonotype was seen many times. The J gene is TRBJ2-1, the V gene TRBV6-6; D unresolved. Trimming removed 0 bases at V and 4 bases at J, with 4 bases between. Germline V gives CDR1 MNHNY, CDR2 SVGAGI (reference sequence). CDR3 size: 13 residues. Here the CDR3 reads CASSYSGYNEQFF. The CDR3 nucleotides read TGTGCCAGCAGTTACTCGGGGTACAATGAGCAGTTCTTC.

This clonotype was counted at least ten times. At one end, the junction sequence differs from germline, possibly due to a read error. V usage is TRBV20-1 and J usage is TRBJ1-1, with D possibly matching TRBD1 (6 bases). The germline V gene encodes CDR1 DFQATT and CDR2 SNEGSKA (reference sequence). This CDR3 comprises 15 residues. CDR3: CSARDPRTENTEAFF. As DNA, the CDR3 is TGTAGTGCTAGAGATCCCCGGACAGAGAACACTGAAGCTTTCTTT.

The chain joins TRBV7-2 to TRBJ1-1; 10 bases align to TRBD1. Germline trimming cut 5 bases from V and 11 bases from J; bases unmatched to any gene: 8. Germline V gene sequence: CDR1 SGHTA, CDR2 FQGNSA. The CDR3 has 13 residues. The CDR3 DNA follows: TGTGCCAGCAGCCCAAACCGACAGGGGGCGGCTTTCTTT. Its protein product is CASSPNRQGAAFF.

This clonotype appeared many times. This chain links TRBV11-2 with TRBJ1-2; TRBD1 aligns across 7 bases. Germline CDR1 and CDR2: SGHAT and FQNNGV. Trimming cost V 1 base and J 4 bases; bases outside gene matches: 24. The CDR3 is 21 amino acids. DNA of the CDR3: TGTGCCAGCAGCTTAGGGGAGTCTCAAAGGGGTGTCCGGACAGGTTTCTATGGCTACACCTTC. This codes for CASSLGESQRGVRTGFYGYTF. Combining the CDR3 with reference TRBV11-2 and TRBJ1-2 gives the whole variable domain EAGVAQSPRYKIIEKRQSVAFWCNPISGHATLYWYQQILGQGPKLLIQFQNNGVVDDSQLPKDRFSAERLKGVDSTLKIQPAKLEDSAVYLCASSLGESQRGVRTGFYGYTFGSGTRLTVV.

This rearrangement joins TRBV6-6 to TRBJ1-5, with D hard to call. This CDR3 has 14 residues. Trimming cost V 4 bases and J 5 bases, with 12 bases left between them. Germline values: CDR1 MNHNY, CDR2 SVGAGI (reference sequence). The CDR3 DNA reads TGTGCCAGCAGTTTCGCGGAGGAAGATCAGCCCCAGCATTTT. Its translation: CASSFAEEDQPQHF.

This sequence joins TRBV10-3 and TRBJ1-4; tentative D call: TRBD1 (6 bases). Looked up from germline, CDR1 is ENHRY and CDR2 is SYGVKD. The CDR3 runs 15 residues. Trimming cost V 0 bases and J 4 bases, with 9 bases left between them. The CDR3 DNA is TGTGCCATCAGTGAGTCGCCGGACAGTAATGAAAAACTGTTTTTT. Translated: CAISESPDSNEKLFF.

This clonotype was seen a handful of times. The chain combines TRBV28 with TRBJ2-4; D unclear. The germline V gene encodes CDR1 MDHEN and CDR2 SYDVKM. The CDR3 has 13 residues. V was trimmed by 8 bases and J by 0 bases, leaving 8 bases between them. CDR3 amino acids: CASVDLAKNIQYF. DNA for the CDR3: TGTGCCAGCGTCGATCTAGCCAAAAACATTCAGTACTTC.

The genes are TRBV18 and TRBJ1-4; 7 positions agree with TRBD1. Trimming took 4 bases from V and 8 from J; bases not matched to a gene: 10. From germline, CDR1 is KGHSH and CDR2 LQKENI. CDR3 length: 15 residues. For the CDR3, the DNA is TGTGCCAGCTCACGAACGACAGGGCGGGAGGAAAAACTGTTTTTT. It codes for CASSRTTGREEKLFF. The full variable domain, with the rest looked up from reference TRBV18 and TRBJ1-4, is NAGVMQNPRHLVRRRGQEARLRCSPMKGHSHVYWYRQLPEEGLKFMVYLQKENIIDESGMPKERFSAEFPKEGPSILRIQQVVRGDSAAYFCASSRTTGREEKLFFGSGTQLSVL.

This clonotype was seen a handful of times. The genes are TRBV5-4 and TRBJ1-1, with D tentatively TRBD1 (6 bases). The CDR3 covers 14 residues. Per the germline V gene, CDR1 is SGHNT and CDR2 is YYREEE (reference sequence). V was trimmed by 3 bases and J by 3 bases, leaving 12 bases between them. The chain's CDR3 is CASSSGQPYTEAFF. The CDR3 bases are TGTGCCAGCAGCTCCGGACAGCCCTACACTGAAGCTTTCTTT.

This clonotype was found a few times. The chain joins TRBV5-1 to TRBJ1-1; D is uncertain. The CDR3 sequence is 14 residues long. The V and J ends lost 2 bases and 4 bases respectively, with 12 bases between them. Germline V gene lookup returns CDR1 SGHRS and CDR2 YFSETQ. In DNA, the CDR3 is TGCGCCAGCAGCTTAGGCGGCGAGGTCACTGAAGCTTTCTTT. The encoded protein is CASSLGGEVTEAFF.

This clonotype has a count of ten or more. The genes are TRBV3-1 and TRBJ1-1, with D tentatively TRBD1 (5 bases). Germline V lookup: CDR1 LGHDT, CDR2 YNNKEL (reference sequence). Between the trimmed V and J ends, which lost 4 bases and 0 bases, there was a span of 9 bases. This CDR3 has 14 residues. This CDR3 is CASSPGVLNTEAFF. CDR3 nucleotides: TGTGCCAGCAGCCCGGGGGTCCTGAACACTGAAGCTTTCTTT. Full variable domain (rest looked up from reference TRBV3-1 and TRBJ1-1): DTAVSQTPKYLVTQMGNDKSIKCEQNLGHDTMYWYKQDSKKFLKIMFSYNNKELIINETVPNRFSPKSPDKAHLNLHINSLELGDSAVYFCASSPGVLNTEAFFGQGTRLTVV.

CDR3 DNA: TGTGCCACCAGTCCGGGGACGGAGACCCAGTACTTC. Translation: CATSPGTETQYF. This rearrangement joins TRBV24-1 to TRBJ2-5, with D perhaps given as TRBD1 or TRBD2 (5 bases each). V was cut by 6 bases and J by 5 bases, with 9 bases left in between. CDR1 KGHDR and CDR2 SFDVKD come from the germline V gene. CDR3 length equals 12 residues.

The chain combines TRBV6-2 or TRBV6-3 with TRBJ2-7; possibly TRBD1 for D (6 bases). V dropped 5 bases and J dropped 2 bases, with 10 bases sitting between them. The CDR3 totals 13 residues. CDR1 and CDR2 (germline): MNHEY, SVGEGT. CDR3 DNA sequence: TGTGCCAGCAGTGGGACATTCCCCTACGAGCAGTACGTC. It is translated as CASSGTFPYEQYV.

In its sample, this clonotype was seen a few times. CDR3 coding DNA: TGCGCCAGCAGCCAATACGTCGGGGACCACACAGATACGCAGTATTTT. It yields the protein CASSQYVGDHTDTQYF. The chain uses TRBV4-1 and TRBJ2-3; TRBD1 or TRBD2 may be the D gene (5 bases each). V dropped 2 bases and J dropped 2 bases, with 14 bases sitting between them. This CDR3 has 16 amino acids. Germline lookup yields CDR1 MGHRA and CDR2 YSYEKL.

This clonotype was detected many times. The chain links TRBV20-1 to TRBJ1-6, with a tentative D call TRBD1 (5 bases). The ends were cut back, 3 bases at V and 9 bases at J, with 12 bases in the middle. The CDR3 runs 13 residues. From germline, CDR1 is DFQATT and CDR2 SNEGSKA (reference sequence). Written as DNA, the CDR3 is TGCAGTGCTAGCGTGACAGAGACTTCACCCCTCCACTTT. Its translation: CSASVTETSPLHF.

V is TRBV12-3 or TRBV12-4 and J is TRBJ2-7, with TRBD2 matching over 9 bases. V gave up 3 bases and J gave up 3 bases; unmatched junction bases: 6. The length of the CDR3 is 15 residues. The CDR3 region is CASSLGGGGDYEQYF. CDR3 sequence (DNA): TGTGCCAGCAGTTTGGGAGGCGGGGGGGACTACGAGCAGTACTTC.

In this sample, this clonotype turned up a few times. The V and J genes are TRBV9 and TRBJ2-5; perhaps TRBD2 as D (6 bases). The CDR3 contains 16 residues. V dropped 0 bases and J dropped 1 base, with 13 bases sitting between them. Germline V gene lookup returns CDR1 SGDLS and CDR2 YYNGEE. The chain's CDR3 is CASSVALGGLQETQYF. The CDR3 nucleotides read TGTGCCAGCAGCGTAGCTTTGGGGGGACTCCAAGAGACCCAGTACTTC.

CDR3 coding DNA: TGCGCCAGCAGCCAACACAGGGGGCCGAATTCACCCCTCCACTTT. Its translation: CASSQHRGPNSPLHF. The V gene is TRBV4-3, the J gene TRBJ1-6; 9 nucleotides match TRBD1. Germline CDR1 LGHNA, CDR2 YSLEER. The CDR3 length is 15 residues. Losses at the gene ends were 2 bases for V and 7 bases for J; bases not matched to a gene: 3.

This clonotype was observed a few times. The rearrangement uses TRBV5-1 and TRBJ1-1; D is perhaps TRBD1 (6 bases). Trimming removed 4 bases at V and 2 bases at J, with 15 bases between. Germline CDR1 SGHRS, CDR2 YFSETQ. This CDR3 spans 15 amino acids. The DNA of the CDR3 is TGCGCCAGCAGCACCGGGACAACCCCCAACACTGAAGCTTTCTTT. It codes for CASSTGTTPNTEAFF.

In this sample, this clonotype turned up many times. The chain joins TRBV28 to TRBJ2-5, with 9 bases that match TRBD1. The V and J ends lost 5 bases and 4 bases, in that order; junction bases with no gene match: 8. The CDR3 totals 15 residues. Germline lookup yields CDR1 MDHEN and CDR2 SYDVKM. The CDR3 loop is CASSPRTGAVETQYF. The CDR3 region has the DNA TGTGCCAGCAGTCCACGGACAGGGGCTGTAGAGACCCAGTACTTC.

This clonotype was seen repeatedly, ten times or more. CDR3 sequence: CSVENRDRSYNEQFF. CDR3 nucleotides: TGCAGCGTTGAAAACCGGGACAGGTCATACAATGAGCAGTTCTTC. The V and J genes are TRBV29-1 and TRBJ2-1, with 8 nucleotides matching TRBD1. The CDR3 runs to 15 residues. CDR1 and CDR2 (germline): SQVTM, ANQGSEA. Trimming removed 2 bases from V and 4 bases from J; junction bases left unmatched: 7.

This clonotype was picked up many times. V is TRBV7-3 and J is TRBJ1-1, with 9 bases matching TRBD1. The germline V gene has CDR1 SGHTA and CDR2 FQGTGA. The trim removed 5 bases at V and 8 bases at J, leaving 3 bases unmatched. This CDR3 comprises 12 residues. CDR3 in DNA: TGTGCCAGCAGCGTACAGGGGGCCGAAGCTTTCTTT. It specifies CASSVQGAEAFF.

The CDR3 is CSGAGGVYNEQFF. As DNA, the CDR3 is TGCAGCGGAGCAGGGGGCGTATACAATGAGCAGTTCTTC. The chain couples TRBV29-1 to TRBJ2-1; 8 bases map to TRBD1. In germline, CDR1 is SQVTM, CDR2 ANQGSEA. V dropped 7 bases and J dropped 4; count of bases not matched to a gene: 6. The CDR3 is 13 residues long.